This T cell receptor beta chain is drawn from a study of T cell responses to AZD1222 COVID-19 vaccine. A note on this clone: Its specificity is unknown.

Study-level findings and limits: Clonal diversity was possibly underestimated, and white British individuals and females predominated among donors. Researchers took repertoire samples only after the peak T cell response had come. Just a handful of people given AZD1222 tested seropositive at baseline.

Looked up from germline, CDR1 is SGHKS and CDR2 is YYEKEE (reference sequence). The CDR3 length is 15 residues. V was shortened by 1 base and J by 1 base, with 9 bases between the two germline ends. This table comes from immunoSEQ multiplex PCR, and its TCRdb copy is limited to in-frame clones, with some not included. The table lists some 140,000 clones, roughly nine tenths of them singletons. This receptor was identified in an adult who received the AZD1222 COVID-19 vaccine. The V and J genes are TRBV5-5 and TRBJ1-5; D gene uncertain. The sample here was peripheral blood, taken 28 days after the second AZD1222 dose. CDR3 sequence: CASSLNGGSNQPQHF. CDR3 bases: TGTGCCAGCAGCTTGAACGGCGGCAGCAATCAGCCCCAGCATTTT.